This T cell receptor (beta chain) came from a study of blood T cells in healthy people across ages. The CDR3 consists of 17 residues. Germline values: CDR1 SGHTA, CDR2 FQGTGA. Trimming took off 5 bases at V and 0 bases at J, with 17 bases between the two ends. This clonotype showed up just a few times. A second PCR of 7 to 11 cycles used a sample-barcoded 5' primer and a J-beta primer mix. TCRdb analysed the 5' RACE reads with MiXCR anew, one entry per CDR3 protein. Here the sample spans under 2 million distinct CDR3 sequences, 30% to 35% being singletons. This receptor was obtained from a woman in her twenties or thirties in good health. The source material was blood. The chain carries TRBV7-3 and TRBJ2-1, with D possibly called TRBD1 or TRBD2 (5 bases each). CDR3 in DNA: TGTGCCAGCAGCGAACAGGAGGCCGGGGCCTCCTACAATGAGCAGTTCTTC. Translation: CASSEQEAGASYNEQFF.